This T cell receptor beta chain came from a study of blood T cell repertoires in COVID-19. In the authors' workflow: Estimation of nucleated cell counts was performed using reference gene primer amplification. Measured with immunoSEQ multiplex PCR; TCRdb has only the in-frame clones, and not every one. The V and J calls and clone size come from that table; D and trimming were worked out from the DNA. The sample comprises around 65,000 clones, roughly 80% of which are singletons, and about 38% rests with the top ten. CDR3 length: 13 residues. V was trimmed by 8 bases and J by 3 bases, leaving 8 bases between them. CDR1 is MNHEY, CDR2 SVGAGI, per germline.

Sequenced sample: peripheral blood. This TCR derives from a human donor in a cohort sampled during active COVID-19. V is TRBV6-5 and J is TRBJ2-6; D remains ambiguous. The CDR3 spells CASARGGANVLTF. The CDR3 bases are TGTGCCAGCGCCAGAGGTGGGGCCAACGTCCTGACTTTC.